Reported below is one T cell receptor (beta chain). The antigen is unknown. The data belong to a study of CD8 T cells in Susac syndrome. Study-wide results and caveats: As the study acknowledged, the number of individuals in its TCR sequencing and HLA analysis was relatively small.

Sequencing of TCR beta was undertaken in CD8+ and CD4+ T cells derived from blood. In contrast to the negatively isolated CD8+ and CD4+ T cells, TEMRA cells were FACS-enriched. Trimming took 2 bases from V and 4 from J, leaving 11 bases between them. The CDR3 consists of 14 residues. The germline CDR1 and CDR2 sequences are LNHNV and YYDKDF (reference sequence). Random hexamers primed reverse transcription of about 0.5 to 1 ug RNA. TCRdb re-called the immunoSEQ multiplex PCR reads with MiXCR, one entry per CDR3 protein. The sample lists 150,000 to 200,000 distinct CDR3 sequences, more than 90% occurring once.

The receptor comes from a human donor in good health. V and J are TRBV15 and TRBJ2-5; no firm D call. Specimen: CD4+ T cells from PBMCs. In nucleotides, the CDR3 is TGTGCCACCAGCAGATCCCAGGCGGTAGAGACCCAGTACTTC. Protein: CATSRSQAVETQYF.